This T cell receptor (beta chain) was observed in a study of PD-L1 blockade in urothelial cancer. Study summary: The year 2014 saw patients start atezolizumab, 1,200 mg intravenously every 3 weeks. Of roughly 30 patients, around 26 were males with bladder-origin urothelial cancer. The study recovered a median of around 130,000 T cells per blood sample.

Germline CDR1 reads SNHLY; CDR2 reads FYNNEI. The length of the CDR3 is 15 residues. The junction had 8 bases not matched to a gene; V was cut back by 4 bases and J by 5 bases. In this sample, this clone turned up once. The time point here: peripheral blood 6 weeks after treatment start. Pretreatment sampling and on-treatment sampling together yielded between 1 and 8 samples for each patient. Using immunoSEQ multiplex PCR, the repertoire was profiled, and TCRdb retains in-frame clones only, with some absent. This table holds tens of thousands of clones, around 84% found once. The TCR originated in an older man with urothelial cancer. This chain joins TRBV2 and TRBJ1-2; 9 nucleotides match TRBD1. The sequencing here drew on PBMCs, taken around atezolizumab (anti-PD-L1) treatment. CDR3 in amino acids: CASSALRDRAYGYTF. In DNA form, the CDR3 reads TGTGCCAGCAGTGCCCTCCGGGACAGGGCTTATGGCTACACCTTC.